The present entry profiles one T cell receptor (beta chain) with its context. PCR primers comprised 60 Vbeta and 13 Jbeta primers. Profiling relied on immunoSEQ multiplex PCR, and the TCRdb table lists in-frame clones only, not all of them. The table has about 240,000 clones, about 80% seen once. This sample was taken from a study of cytomegalovirus exposure and HLA in healthy donors. V was cut by 0 bases and J by 15 bases, with 9 bases left in between. Germline values: CDR1 LNHNV, CDR2 YYDKDF (reference sequence). The CDR3 runs 11 residues. Healthy bone marrow donors made up the donors. The gene calls are TRBV15 and TRBJ2-1, with TRBD2 as a possible D gene (6 bases). The sample comprised PBMCs. The sequence was collected from a woman aged 55-70 years in good health and CMV-seropositive. CDR3 sequence (DNA): TGTGCCACCAGCAGAGATCGGGGGTTGTTCTTC. Translation: CATSRDRGLFF.